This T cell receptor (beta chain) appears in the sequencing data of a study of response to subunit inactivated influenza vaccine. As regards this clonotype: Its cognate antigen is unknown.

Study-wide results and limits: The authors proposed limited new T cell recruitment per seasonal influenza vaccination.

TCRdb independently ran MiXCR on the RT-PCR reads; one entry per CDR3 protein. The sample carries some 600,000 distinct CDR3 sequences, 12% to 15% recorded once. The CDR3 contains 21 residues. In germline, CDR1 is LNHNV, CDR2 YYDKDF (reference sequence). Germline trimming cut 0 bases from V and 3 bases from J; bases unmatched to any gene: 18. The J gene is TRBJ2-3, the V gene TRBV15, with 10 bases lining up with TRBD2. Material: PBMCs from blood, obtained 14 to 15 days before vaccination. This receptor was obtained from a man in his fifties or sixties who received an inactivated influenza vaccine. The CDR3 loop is CATSRDFPPNFSGRATDTQYF. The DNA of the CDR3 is TGTGCCACCAGCAGAGATTTCCCGCCCAACTTCAGCGGGAGGGCAACAGATACGCAGTATTTT.